This T cell receptor beta chain was sequenced for a study of regulatory T cells in long-lasting Graves disease (dated by TCRdb to the early 2020s). Background for the entire study: Persistent Graves' disease meant more than 5 years of antithyroid drug treatment with TSH receptor autoantibodies that stayed positive. On average, persistent Graves' disease patients in the clinical cohort had been on antithyroid drugs for about 9.3 years. Peripheral blood TCR sequencing and RNA sequencing compared persistent Graves' disease patients with newly diagnosed Graves' disease patients. The study was conducted in China and was registered as a clinical trial. A total of about 35 samples underwent TCR sequencing, from roughly 13 patients with persistent Graves' disease and approximately 20 patients with newly diagnosed Graves' disease. Broad study findings and their caveats: More public clonotypes were shared among persistent patients (around 3,000) than among newly diagnosed patients (approximately 1,000). Persistent disease showed preferential use of TRBV28, TRBJ1-2 and TRBJ2-5, whereas newly diagnosed disease favored TRBV20-1 and TRBJ2-1. The authors acknowledged the small sample size as a limitation that may reduce accuracy. Compared with newly diagnosed patients, persistent Graves' disease patients had lower TCR Shannon entropy and fewer highly expanded clones, which suggests clonal expansion. Sequencing and analysis were restricted to the TCR beta chain. Peripheral blood alone was examined, since thyroid tissue, which constituted the primary lesion, could not be accessed.

The library was produced with multiplex PCR. TCRdb records Illumina HiSeq 4000 as the sequencer. TCR beta libraries were built with iRepertoire HTBI primers and Arm-PCR amplification of CDR3 regions. PCR products were gel purified before sequencing. The original pipeline was this. A total of roughly 65 TRBV and 14 TRBJ segments were identified across samples and were used for gene usage analysis of CDR3 amino acid clonotypes. COPE and FqMerger were used to merge filtered high-quality paired reads into contigs. Contigs were aligned with BLAST to IMGT TRBV, TRBD and TRBJ reference genes, and CDR3 was defined per IMGT. Highly expanded clones were defined as clonotypes with a frequency above 0.1%. Shannon entropy was used to measure repertoire diversity, and the Gini coefficient was used to measure V-J evenness. A clonotype found in more than one individual was treated as public. TCRdb handled the public reads itself, with Q25 trimming in fastp and clone calling in MiXCR, and kept productive beta chains. Here each entry gathers all rows of one CDR3 protein and keeps the most common genes and DNA. In this record, the V and J calls reflect TCRdb's handling and not the investigators' own analysis. This sample has around 400,000 distinct CDR3 sequences in its table, and 20% to 25% of those were observed once. Around 30% of the sample is held by the ten biggest clonotypes.

The time point tag for this specimen amounts to: persistent/refractory GD, antithyroid drugs over 5 years with positive TRAb. For both TCR sequencing and RNA sequencing, RNA was extracted from PBMCs using TRIzol. The diagnosis of Graves' disease was made according to American Thyroid Association guidelines. Patients were recruited from an endocrinology department in Xi'an, China. Each patient gave 7 to 9.5 milliliters of peripheral blood, collected in an EDTA anticoagulant tube. Ficoll Paque Plus density gradient separation was used to isolate PBMCs, and no further T cell sorting was done. An Agilent 2100 Bioanalyzer and agarose gel were used to check RNA quality, and a NanoDrop 2000 was used to measure RNA concentration. The table lists this clonotype with many counts. This receptor's antigen is unknown. No quality values exist for individual bases; no much larger clone is one base distant. CDR1 is given as SQVTM and CDR2 as ANQGSEA, both from the germline V gene. The V and J ends are trimmed by 3 bases and 0 bases, leaving 11 bases between them. The CDR3, from cysteine to phenylalanine, totals 14 residues. The kept DNA is CDR3 alone, 42 bases in frame from the first base.

In this chain, TRBV29-1 is recombined with TRBJ1-1; too little of a D gene remains to name it. The input for sequencing was peripheral blood mononuclear cells (PBMCs), taken when the disease was refractory, from a patient treated with antithyroid drugs. The source is a woman in her forties with Graves disease. Donor details come from another sample of the same person, matched by shared clones. The DNA reads TGCAGCGTTGACGGAGGCCTCCTGAACACTGAAGCTTTCTTT. It translates as CSVDGGLLNTEAFF.